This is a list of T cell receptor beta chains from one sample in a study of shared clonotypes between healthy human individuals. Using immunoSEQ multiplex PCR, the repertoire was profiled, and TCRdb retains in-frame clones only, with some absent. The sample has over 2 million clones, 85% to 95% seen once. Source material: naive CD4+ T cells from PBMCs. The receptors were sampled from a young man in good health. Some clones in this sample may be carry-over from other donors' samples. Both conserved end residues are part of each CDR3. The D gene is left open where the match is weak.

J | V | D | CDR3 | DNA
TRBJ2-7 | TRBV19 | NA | CASRKGGSSYEQYF | TGTGCCAGTAGAAAGGGCGGGTCGTCCTATGAGCAGTACTTC
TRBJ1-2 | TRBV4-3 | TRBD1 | CASSQDGQGGYGYTF | TGCGCCAGCAGCCAAGATGGACAGGGAGGTTATGGCTACACCTTC
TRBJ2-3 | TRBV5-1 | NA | CASSATGTSTDTQYF | TGCGCCAGCAGCGCAACCGGGACCAGCACAGATACGCAGTATTTT
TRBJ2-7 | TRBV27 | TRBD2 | CASSLTAGPREQYF | TGTGCCAGCAGTTTAACAGCGGGGCCTCGCGAGCAGTACTTC
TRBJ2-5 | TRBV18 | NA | CASSPVLGGQETQYF | TGTGCCAGCTCACCCGTTCTTGGGGGGCAAGAGACCCAGTACTTC
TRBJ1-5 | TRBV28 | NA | CASSFLGGLQPQHF | TGTGCCAGCAGTTTCCTCGGGGGTCTTCAGCCCCAGCATTTT
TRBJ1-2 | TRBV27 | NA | CASSLSPGIGYTF | TGTGCCAGCAGTTTATCCCCCGGAATTGGCTACACCTTC
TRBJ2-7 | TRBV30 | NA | CAWSVLREQYF | TGTGCCTGGAGTGTTCTACGCGAGCAGTACTTC
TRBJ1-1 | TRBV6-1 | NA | CASSERRNTEAFF | TGTGCCAGCAGTGAAAGGAGGAACACTGAAGCTTTCTTT
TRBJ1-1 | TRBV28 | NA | CASRPPVGTQAFF | TGTGCCAGCAGACCCCCCGTTGGGACGCAGGCTTTCTTT
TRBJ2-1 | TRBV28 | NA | CASSKGGDYNEQFF | TGTGCCAGCAGTAAGGGGGGTGACTACAATGAGCAGTTCTTC
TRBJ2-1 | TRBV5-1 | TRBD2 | CASSPGTSGTNEQFF | TGCGCCAGCAGCCCCGGGACTAGCGGGACTAATGAGCAGTTCTTC
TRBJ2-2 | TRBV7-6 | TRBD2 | CASSLRLAGVRSTGELFF | TGTGCCAGCAGCTTACGACTAGCGGGAGTTCGTAGCACCGGGGAGCTGTTTTTT
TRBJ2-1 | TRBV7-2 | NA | CASSGPILRTLYNEQFF | TGTGCCAGCAGCGGACCCATTCTAAGGACCCTGTACAATGAGCAGTTCTTC
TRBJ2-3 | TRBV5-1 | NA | CASSPARGGTRSTDTQYF | TGCGCCAGCAGCCCAGCGAGAGGAGGGACAAGATCCACAGATACGCAGTATTTT
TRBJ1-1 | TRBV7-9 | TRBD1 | CASSLDDRVQWTEAFF | TGTGCCAGCAGCTTAGACGACAGGGTTCAGTGGACTGAAGCTTTCTTT
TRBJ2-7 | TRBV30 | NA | CAWTPRGQTYEQYF | TGTGCCTGGACACCGAGAGGTCAAACCTACGAGCAGTACTTC